The clone carrying this T cell receptor (beta chain) was seen only once. Despite likely unrecorded immune exposures, the donors were nominally healthy at the time of sampling. PCR primers comprised 60 Vbeta and 13 Jbeta primers. Produced via immunoSEQ multiplex PCR; TCRdb's table is partial and in-frame only. The sample has fewer than 200,000 clones; nearly 80% are singletons. This sample is part of a study of cytomegalovirus exposure and HLA in healthy donors. At the level of the study: Within the Caucasian-associated ancestry cluster were roughly 79% of the roughly 380 genotyped donors.

CDR1 is MGHRA, CDR2 YSYEKL, per germline. This CDR3 region has 15 residues. The origin of this receptor is a middle-aged man in good health and CMV-seropositive. The chain combines TRBV4-1 with TRBJ2-5; tentatively, D is TRBD2 (6 bases). The J call is in doubt because the DNA end fits TRBJ2-7 better. Specimen: PBMCs. The DNA of the CDR3 is TGCGCCAGCAGCCAAGATTGGAGGGGCACGTACGAGCAGTACTTC. The encoded protein is CASSQDWRGTYEQYF.